The rows below give T cell receptor beta chains drawn from one sample of a study of T cell clonotyping in hematopoietic cell transplantation. Data came from immunoSEQ multiplex PCR; TCRdb stores just in-frame clones and leaves some out. The repertoire consists of about 16,000 clones, with about two thirds occurring once and the leading ten covering roughly 12%. This sample comprised PBMCs, obtained 30 days after allogeneic stem cell transplant. The receptors shown here come from a male patient in his fifties who had an allogeneic stem cell transplant from an unrelated donor, so T cells may come from the graft donor. Some clones in this sample may be carry-over from other donors' samples. Each CDR3 is given with its conserved first and last residue. A D gene is named only where the DNA matches it firmly. Clone size is shown for a subset of rows, as once, few, many or a class of expanded clone.

few	TRBV28	TRBJ2-1	TRBD2	CASSSSLAVMDEQFF	TGTGCCAGCAGTTCCTCCCTAGCGGTTATGGATGAGCAGTTCTTC
large	TRBV7-2	TRBJ1-2	-	CASSLNRQPNYGYTF	TGTGCCAGCAGCTTGAACCGACAGCCGAACTATGGCTACACCTTC
once	TRBV23-1	TRBJ1-5	-	CASSPPSRLTCNQPQHF	TGCGCCAGCAGTCCGCCGAGTAGGCTCACTTGCAATCAGCCCCAGCATTTT
-	TRBV9	TRBJ1-2	-	CASSVGSYGYTF	TGTGCCAGCAGCGTGGGATCTTATGGCTACACCTTC
-	TRBV10-3	TRBJ2-5	-	CAISEKGGQETQYF	TGTGCCATCAGTGAAAAGGGGGGACAAGAGACCCAGTACTTC
-	TRBV5-1	TRBJ2-7	TRBD2	CASGTGTTTSYEQYF	TGCGCCAGCGGAACCGGGACTACGACCTCTTACGAGCAGTACTTC
few	TRBV14	TRBJ2-1	-	CASSQVGEQFF	TGTGCCAGCAGCCAAGTAGGTGAGCAGTTCTTC
-	TRBV5-8	TRBJ1-5	-	CASSLQGGDQPQHF	TGTGCCAGCAGCTTGCAGGGAGGGGATCAGCCCCAGCATTTT
-	TRBV20-1	TRBJ1-6	-	CSAAKGGTLHF	TGCAGTGCCGCCAAGGGAGGAACCCTCCACTTT
-	TRBV5-1	TRBJ1-2	-	CASSEGFGYTF	TGCGCCAGCAGCGAGGGATTTGGCTACACCTTC
few	TRBV19	TRBJ1-2	-	CASSTPGLNYGYTF	TGTGCCAGTAGTACGCCCGGGCTGAACTATGGCTACACCTTC
few	TRBV30	TRBJ1-6	-	CAWSDENPSPLHF	TGTGCCTGGTCCGACGAGAACCCATCACCCCTCCACTTT
-	TRBV6-5	TRBJ2-7	TRBD1	CASSYDTGGYSYEQYF	TGTGCCAGCAGTTACGATACAGGGGGCTATTCCTACGAGCAGTACTTC
-	TRBV19	TRBJ2-5	TRBD2	CASSPGTSQFQETQYF	TGTGCCAGTAGCCCCGGGACTAGCCAATTCCAAGAGACCCAGTACTTC
-	TRBV5-6	TRBJ2-5	TRBD2	CASSLTSGSGETQYF	TGTGCCAGCAGCTTGACCAGCGGGAGTGGAGAGACCCAGTACTTC
-	TRBV6-6	TRBJ1-4	-	CASRIREGEKLFF	TGTGCCAGCAGGATCAGGGAGGGTGAAAAACTGTTTTTT
-	TRBV4-3	TRBJ1-2	TRBD1	CASSPTRTGKNYGYTF	TGCGCCAGCAGCCCGACGCGGACAGGGAAAAACTATGGCTACACCTTC
-	TRBV19	TRBJ1-1	-	CASSTIDGPGATEASF	TGTGCCAGTAGTACAATAGACGGACCTGGTGCCACTGAAGCTTCCTTT
few	TRBV2	TRBJ2-7	-	CASSRAHGSYEQYF	TGTGCCAGCAGTAGGGCTCACGGTTCCTACGAGCAGTACTTC
-	TRBV5-6	TRBJ2-7	-	CASSLVQSEQYF	TGTGCCAGCAGCTTGGTACAGTCTGAGCAGTACTTC
-	TRBV2	TRBJ2-2	-	CASSLLGGTGELFF	TGTGCCAGCAGTCTCCTAGGGGGGACCGGGGAGCTGTTTTTT
few	TRBV7-2	TRBJ1-4	TRBD1	CASSLGQGFEKLFF	TGTGCCAGCAGCTTAGGACAGGGTTTTGAAAAACTGTTTTTT
-	TRBV28	TRBJ1-3	-	CASTSDRGSIYF	TGTGCCAGCACCTCCGACCGGGGGTCCATATATTTT
few	TRBV30	TRBJ1-1	-	CAWREGGITEAFF	TGTGCCTGGAGGGAGGGGGGAATCACTGAAGCTTTCTTT
-	TRBV30	TRBJ1-1	-	CAWSDPMNTEAFF	TGTGCCTGGAGTGATCCAATGAACACTGAAGCTTTCTTT
-	TRBV7-9	TRBJ2-7	-	CASSSGTMYEQYF	TGTGCCAGCAGCTCCGGGACAATGTACGAGCAGTACTTC
few	TRBV19	TRBJ1-2	TRBD1	CATGTGGYTNYGYTF	TGTGCCACCGGGACAGGGGGATACACTAACTATGGCTACACCTTC
-	TRBV6-5	TRBJ2-2	TRBD1	CASSRLGTGAGELFF	TGTGCCAGCAGTCGACTTGGGACAGGGGCCGGGGAGCTGTTTTTT
-	TRBV7-9	TRBJ2-7	-	CASSPTEVRGEQYF	TGTGCCAGCAGCCCAACAGAAGTGAGAGGGGAGCAGTACTTC
-	TRBV28	TRBJ1-5	-	CASSPGQYQPQHF	TGTGCCAGCAGTCCTGGACAGTATCAGCCCCAGCATTTT
-	TRBV6-5	TRBJ2-7	-	CASKFGLTYEQYF	TGTGCCAGCAAGTTCGGCTTGACCTACGAGCAGTACTTC
-	TRBV30	TRBJ1-5	-	CAWSVSRVVGEVGPQHF	TGTGCCTGGAGTGTATCCAGGGTGGTGGGAGAGGTAGGGCCCCAGCATTTT
few	TRBV7-3	TRBJ2-3	TRBD1	CASSFADRGTQYF	TGTGCCAGCAGTTTCGCAGACAGGGGTACGCAGTATTTT
-	TRBV29-1	TRBJ2-5	-	CSAPLTGSETQYF	TGCAGCGCTCCCCTTACGGGGTCGGAGACCCAGTACTTC
-	TRBV25-1	TRBJ1-1	-	CASSELLTEAFF	TGTGCCAGCAGTGAACTCCTCACTGAAGCTTTCTTT
few	TRBV2	TRBJ1-2	-	CASSEVGGYTF	TGTGCCAGCAGTGAAGTCGGTGGCTACACCTTC
-	TRBV7-2	TRBJ1-2	TRBD1	CASSFLGTGSGYTF	TGTGCCAGCAGCTTTCTCGGGACAGGGTCGGGCTACACCTTC
-	TRBV10-3	TRBJ1-2	-	CAISESQGGTNYGYTF	TGTGCCATCAGTGAGTCTCAAGGAGGGACCAACTATGGCTACACCTTC
-	TRBV28	TRBJ1-3	-	CASSPDPGTIYF	TGTGCCAGCAGTCCTGACCCAGGCACCATATATTTT
-	TRBV4-3	TRBJ1-1	-	CASSQDSGNTEAFF	TGCGCCAGCAGCCAAGACAGCGGGAACACTGAAGCTTTCTTT
-	TRBV7-9	TRBJ2-7	-	CASSPPGTAYEQYF	TGTGCCAGCAGTCCCCCGGGGACTGCCTACGAGCAGTACTTC
-	TRBV5-8	TRBJ2-4	-	CASSPEKVGAKNIQYF	TGTGCCAGCAGCCCGGAGAAGGTCGGGGCCAAAAACATTCAGTACTTC
-	TRBV4-1	TRBJ2-7	TRBD1	CASSQIGQGKSYEQYF	TGCGCCAGCAGCCAAATCGGACAGGGCAAATCCTACGAGCAGTACTTC
-	TRBV29-1	TRBJ2-1	-	CSVERGNEQLF	TGCAGCGTTGAACGGGGGAATGAGCAGCTCTTC
few	TRBV4-1	TRBJ1-1	TRBD1	CASSQEGQMNTEAFF	TGCGCCAGCAGCCAAGAGGGACAGATGAACACTGAAGCTTTCTTT
-	TRBV6-1	TRBJ2-3	TRBD1	CASSVRQGPTTDTQYF	TGTGCCAGCAGTGTCCGACAGGGCCCCACCACAGATACGCAGTATTTT
-	TRBV5-1	TRBJ2-2	TRBD1	CASSLDPTGEWTGELFF	TGCGCCAGCAGCTTGGACCCGACAGGGGAGTGGACCGGGGAGCTGTTTTTT
once	TRBV6-5	TRBJ2-3	TRBD2	CASSSFHSGGSDTQYF	TGTGCCAGCAGTTCCTTCCATAGCGGGGGATCAGATACGCAGTATTTT
few	TRBV30	TRBJ1-5	-	CAWSGPRYQPQHF	TGTGCCTGGAGCGGGCCGCGTTATCAGCCCCAGCATTTT
-	TRBV19	TRBJ2-7	-	CASTVDYTSSYEQYF	TGTGCCAGTACCGTGGACTATACTAGCTCCTACGAGCAGTACTTC
-	TRBV6-5	TRBJ1-5	-	CASRMRVSNQPQHF	TGTGCCAGCAGGATGAGGGTGAGCAATCAGCCCCAGCATTTT
-	TRBV25-1	TRBJ2-5	-	CASSEFGGSGETQYF	TGTGCCAGCAGTGAATTCGGGGGCAGTGGGGAGACCCAGTACTTC
-	TRBV30	TRBJ1-6	TRBD1	CAWSTKQGATLHF	TGTGCCTGGAGTACAAAACAGGGGGCCACCCTCCACTTT
-	TRBV5-7	TRBJ1-4	TRBD1	CASSSGTESEKLFF	TGTGCCAGCAGCTCCGGGACAGAATCTGAAAAACTGTTTTTT
-	TRBV30	TRBJ1-5	TRBD1	CAWKGQGARQPQHF	TGTGCCTGGAAGGGGCAGGGGGCGCGTCAGCCCCAGCATTTT
few	TRBV5-1	TRBJ1-3	-	CASSRETGNTIYF	TGCGCCAGCAGCAGGGAAACCGGAAACACCATATATTTT
-	TRBV7-6	TRBJ2-3	-	CASSFTDTQYF	TGTGCCAGCAGCTTCACAGATACGCAGTATTTT